The entry that follows covers one T cell receptor beta chain sequence. Its antigen is still unknown. The cohort comprised fewer than 700 healthy bone marrow donors. At the time of sampling, all cohort members were nominally healthy, though unrecorded immune exposures were likely present. The donor tested CMV seropositive, placing the donor among the 250 to 300 seropositive members of the cohort. Every donor gave a peripheral blood sample, and the peripheral blood mononuclear cells from that sample were used for TCR beta sequencing. The Qiagen DNeasy Blood Extraction Kit was used to extract genomic DNA from the blood cell samples. These data come from a study of cytomegalovirus exposure and HLA in healthy donors (TCRdb year 2017). Context from the whole study: An earlier analysis of several hundred of the donors reported 250 to 300 Gb of sequence data and 95 million to 140 million unique TCR beta sequences obtained from approximately 180 million T cells. Roughly 300 gigabases of sequencing data and 70 million to 100 million unique TCR sequences were included in an early release covering about 700 HLA-typed donors. Typing coverage varied by locus: roughly 629-630 donors for A, B, C, DRB1 and DQB1; roughly 510 for DQA1; around 610 for DPA1; fewer than 480 for DPB1. A later genetic analysis used genome-wide SNP genotypes for about three fifths of the 666 donors, treating that subset as a discovery cohort. Donor age, sex, ethnicity and CMV serostatus were collected together with the repertoire data. Rather than drawing on any new phenotypic data, the later analysis identified candidate immune exposures from TCR beta sequences and the way those sequences occurred across donors. Both class I and class II loci were covered by HLA typing, at four-digit resolution. To study patterns of TCR occurrence, a later analysis re-analyzed previously published TCR beta repertoires from just over 650 donors and added high-resolution HLA genotyping. An earlier analysis of 587 of the donors used high-throughput TCR beta sequencing to judge whether each TCR beta V gene segment behaved as functional or pseudogenic. Besides the first cohort of approximately 710 subjects, a separate validation cohort made up of 90 to 150 different subjects was used. Among several hundred genotyped donors of the cohort, an average of roughly 230,000 unique TCR beta nucleotide sequences was sequenced per donor, of which about 18% were non-productive. The aim of the study was to test whether cataloging public T cell receptors could identify signatures of past pathogen exposure. The genetic ancestry cluster associated with self-reported Caucasian donors included about four fifths of the 350 to 500 genotyped donors. Every repertoire in the discovery cohort had been generated on one and the same sequencing platform. To predict cytomegalovirus infection status, the study combined high-throughput TCR immunosequencing, statistical association of individual TCRs with disease status, and machine learning. The T cell repertoires of about 700 subjects were profiled by immunosequencing and related to cytomegalovirus serostatus. Roughly five DR-DQ haplotypes were handled as single units for association and clustering because linkage in the cohort was strong. Study-wide findings and limitations: V-gene and J-gene trimming of TCR beta chains was associated with a missense DCLRE1C variant in a later genetic analysis, and the association was replicated in an independent cohort. An earlier analysis of around 500 of the donors showed that most TCR beta V segments appeared in productive rearrangements either about 87% or about 30% of the time, which broadly matched IMGT annotations. When HLA alleles, especially DR and DQ, strongly co-occurred, attributing TCR associations to individual alleles was difficult. A later analysis reported that several top co-occurrence clusters appeared linked to parvovirus B19, influenza, CMV and Epstein-Barr virus. Specific HLA alleles were associated with about 17,000 TCR beta sequences at a false discovery rate of 0.05 in a later analysis. In a later analysis, HLA-associated TCR beta chains were found to be more clonally expanded and to have lower generation probabilities than equally common non-associated chains. Most CMV-associated TCR beta chains appeared to be HLA-restricted in a later analysis, and the HLA associations seemed to be driven largely by CMV exposure. Immune exposure information for the cohort was limited to CMV serostatus. The earlier analysis of 587 of the donors excluded about 16 rarely observed V segments, including chromosome 9 orphons, because counts were too low. According to the authors, the approach could potentially be generalized to other disease states and immunological phenotypes. In vitro tests confirmed that a few of the cytomegalovirus-associated TCR beta chains recognize cytomegalovirus antigens. A total of 150 or so TCR beta chains were listed by the study as associated with cytomegalovirus. Correlated functional status among segregating V segments might be attributable to linkage disequilibrium, but an unknown experimental factor could not be ruled out. Because HLA typing was unavailable for some donors at each locus, only the typed subset was used in association tests. In both the original and validation cohorts, the classifier was reported to diagnose cytomegalovirus status with high specificity and sensitivity. In this cohort, only TCR beta chains were sequenced, and detectable features were limited by the absence of alpha or paired-chain data. In a later analysis, TCR association rates were found to vary across HLA loci, with the most associated TCRs seen for DRB1 alleles and the fewest for HLA-C alleles. A further reported finding was that TCR beta sequences accurately predicted the HLA-A and HLA-B alleles for most subjects in the first cohort. A cluster of highly shared sequence variants was judged likely to represent a technical artifact of the sequencing pipeline. The presence/absence analyses assumed that sequencing depth was roughly uniform across donors, and that assumption may not be true. Across donors, most TCR sequences were observed very rarely, whereas some public TCRs were present in many individuals. Compared with the roughly 720-donor mean, donors in an Asian-associated ancestry cluster had fewer N-insertions in productive TCRs, according to a later genetic analysis.

Libraries came from the immunoSEQ multiplex PCR assay. The multiplex PCR relied on a mix of 60 forward primers for TCR Vbeta segments and 13 reverse primers for TCR Jbeta segments. Amplification of the CDR3 region of rearranged TCR beta genes was performed with a multiplex PCR assay on genomic DNA. Amplified TCR beta libraries were sequenced as 87-base-pair reads on the Illumina HiSeq System. The study's own analysis went as follows. A later analysis tallied roughly 80 million unique TCR beta chains across the 660 or so repertoires, and some 10 million of those chains were shared by two or more donors. A nearest-neighbor algorithm error-corrected the raw reads and collapsed the reads into unique sequences, merging closely related sequences to remove PCR and sequencing errors. Alignment of CDR3 sequences to IMGT reference sequences was used to assign V, D and J gene segments. For a sequence to be retained, at least a six-nucleotide match to both a V gene segment and a J gene segment was required. Rearrangements were called productive when the CDR3 lacked stop codons and stayed in frame with V and J; all others were non-productive. CDR3 was defined according to IMGT convention as the region running from the second conserved V-encoded cysteine to the conserved J-encoded phenylalanine. The earlier analysis of a few hundred of the donors excluded any sequence lacking an unambiguous match to a single V gene segment. In an earlier analysis of almost 600 of the donors, a V segment was called functional when productive rearrangements were above 56.7%, and segregating when the standard deviation between donors exceeded 5%. To diagnose cytomegalovirus status from the catalog of TCR beta chain sequences, a statistical classification framework was built. In a later analysis, TCR nucleotide sequences were compared against IMGT/GENE-DB human TR gene sequences so that V and J genes could be assigned. A later analysis assigned CDR3 sequences and most-parsimonious VDJ recombination scenarios with the TCRdist pipeline. A later analysis defined each TCR beta chain by its CDR3 amino acid sequence plus V-gene family, and excluded reads lacking a unique V-gene family. In a later analysis, 450 to 600 highly shared, low-generation-probability nucleotide sequences were removed to address suspected cross-contamination and a sequencing artifact. In a later analysis, a clonal expansion index was calculated for each public chain from normalized within-repertoire ranks of inferred template counts. In a later analysis, generation probabilities were computed using a VDJ recombination model fitted to out-of-frame rearrangements, and the results were checked against IGoR. In a later analysis, TCR-TCR, TCR-HLA and TCR-CMV co-occurrence was scored with hypergeometric tests, and a repertoire-size bias correction was applied to TCR pairs. To estimate false discovery rates, a later analysis permuted the HLA or CMV assignments 20 times. In a later analysis, co-occurring TCRs were grouped with DBSCAN, and TCRdist sequence similarity was added when clustering was performed within HLA-allele-positive subsets. For co-occurrence clustering, repertoires with fewer than 30,000 or more than 120,000 public chains were excluded, along with roughly 5 repertoires with anomalous nucleotide sharing. TCRdb limited this immuneACCESS table to in-frame rearrangements with V and J called. A share of clones is missing; checked studies link under half to unresolved V genes, and the rest is unexplained. That table supplies the V and J calls and clone size; D and trimming were determined from the DNA. The data table for this sample lists tens of thousands of clones. The ten largest clones capture 3% to 4% of the sample.

The sequence derives from a female donor in good health and CMV-seropositive. The source material was PBMCs.

CDR3 protein: CASSLFLVGTGELFF. The DNA sequence follows: TGTGCCAGCAGCTTGTTTCTAGTCGGCACCGGGGAGCTGTTTTTT. The rearrangement joined TRBV5-5 to TRBJ2-2; too little of a D gene remains to name it. CDR1 SGHKS and CDR2 YYEKEE were looked up in the germline V gene (reference sequence). Trimming removed 1 base from V and 4 bases from J, leaving 11 bases between the germline ends. The CDR3 goes from the cysteine to the phenylalanine over 15 residues. Only the CDR3 part of the read is kept: 45 bases, read in frame from the first base.